Presented here are 18 T cell receptor beta chains from one specimen sequenced in a study of blood T cell repertoires in COVID-19. Only in-frame clones appear in the TCRdb table, and some are missing; sequencing was by immunoSEQ multiplex PCR. There are over 200,000 clones in the sample; under 90% occur only once, and about 14% lies in the top ten. The sequenced sample consisted of PBMCs or T cells enriched from blood (not recorded which). These receptor sequences come from a man aged 18 to 30 who had recovered from COVID-19.

This clone came up once. The chain combines TRBV28 with TRBJ2-5, with 9 bases matching TRBD2. Germline CDR1 and CDR2: MDHEN and SYDVKM. V was clipped by 7 bases and J by 7 bases; unmatched bases: 10. The CDR3 extends over 14 amino acids. The DNA of the CDR3 is TGTGCCAGCAAGGCTAGCGGGGCCCGCCGGACCCAGTACTTC. Translated: CASKASGARRTQYF.

This chain uses TRBV12-3 or TRBV12-4 with TRBJ2-5; D call uncertain. V was cut by 4 bases and J by 0 bases, with 3 bases left in between. This CDR3 is 12 amino acids long. In DNA form, the CDR3 reads TGTGCCAGCAGTTCCTACCAAGAGACCCAGTACTTC. This sequence encodes CASSSYQETQYF.

This clone occurred once. V usage is TRBV14 and J usage is TRBJ1-1; TRBD1 is a possible D gene (6 bases). This CDR3 is 16 amino acids long. Per germline, CDR1 SGHDN and CDR2 FVKESK. The V end was cut by 4 bases, the J end by 4 bases, with 19 bases between. The CDR3 bases are TGTGCCAGCAGCCGGATGACAGGATGGGCAAGCACTGAAGCTTTCTTT. As protein: CASSRMTGWASTEAFF.

The chain uses TRBV7-9 and TRBJ2-1; TRBD1 matches 9 bases. V trimming: 5 bases; J trimming: 0 bases; junction bases outside the gene matches: 8. The CDR3 covers 17 residues. The germline CDR1 and CDR2 sequences are SEHNR and FQNEAQ (reference sequence). This CDR3 reads CASSPLTGQGSYNEQFF. The CDR3 DNA sequence: TGTGCCAGCAGCCCCCTGACGGGACAGGGCTCCTACAATGAGCAGTTCTTC.

The chain combines TRBV3-1 (or the pseudogene TRBV3-2) with TRBJ2-4, with D perhaps TRBD1 (6 bases). CDR1 and CDR2 (germline): LGHDT, YNNKEL (reference sequence). V lost 3 bases to trimming and J lost 9 bases, with 12 bases between them. The CDR3 runs to 13 residues. Written as DNA, the CDR3 is TGTGCCAGCAGCCAGCCACAGGGATTCATTCAGTACTTC. This codes for CASSQPQGFIQYF.

The chain combines TRBV2 with TRBJ2-1, with TRBD1 matching 10 bases. Germline V gene lookup returns CDR1 SNHLY and CDR2 FYNNEI. This CDR3 is 14 amino acids long. V was clipped by 6 bases and J by 9 bases; unmatched bases: 8. The CDR3 sequence: CASRADRGRGEQFF. DNA of the CDR3: TGTGCCAGCAGGGCCGACAGGGGGCGCGGTGAGCAGTTCTTC.

The chain carries TRBV6-5 and TRBJ1-6, with D perhaps TRBD1 (5 bases). V shed 4 bases and J shed 7 bases, with 11 bases lying between them. The CDR3 runs to 14 residues. Germline loops: CDR1 MNHEY, CDR2 SVGAGI. DNA for the CDR3: TGTGCCAGCAGTTGGGGCAGCGCAAATTCACCCCTCCACTTT. Protein sequence: CASSWGSANSPLHF.

This rearrangement joins TRBV19 to TRBJ2-1; unclear D gene. V gave up 3 bases and J gave up 6 bases, with 15 bases separating them. The CDR3 length is 15 residues. CDR1 and CDR2 (germline): LNHDA, SQIVND (reference sequence). CDR3 region: CASSMVSPIGNEQFF. The CDR3 bases are TGTGCCAGTAGTATGGTTAGCCCTATCGGCAATGAGCAGTTCTTC.

CDR3 region: CASSDWTGAHGGTEAFF. As DNA, the CDR3 is TGTGCCAGCAGTGACTGGACAGGGGCGCATGGGGGAACTGAAGCTTTCTTT. This chain connects TRBV14 to TRBJ1-1; 9 bases map to TRBD1. The CDR3 covers 17 residues. The trim removed 6 bases at V and 5 bases at J, leaving 16 bases unmatched. Germline lookup yields CDR1 SGHDN and CDR2 FVKESK. Based on the CDR3 plus reference TRBV14 and TRBJ1-1, the full variable domain is EAGVTQFPSHSVIEKGQTVTLRCDPISGHDNLYWYRRVMGKEIKFLLHFVKESKQDESGMPNNRFLAERTGGTYSTLKVQPAELEDSGVYFCASSDWTGAHGGTEAFFGQGTRLTVV.

The chain joins TRBV19 to TRBJ1-6; D is possibly TRBD1 (5 bases). Germline loops: CDR1 LNHDA, CDR2 SQIVND (reference sequence). V gave up 8 bases and J gave up 10 bases, with 12 bases separating them. The length of the CDR3 is 12 residues. The CDR3 nucleotides read TGTGCCAGTGGGCTGGGGGGGTCACCCCTCCACTTT. Residues: CASGLGGSPLHF.

The chain links TRBV4-1 to TRBJ1-5; D unresolved. The germline V gene encodes CDR1 MGHRA and CDR2 YSYEKL. V was cut by 0 bases and J by 1 base, with 7 bases left in between. The CDR3 runs to 15 residues. The CDR3 DNA is TGCGCCAGCAGCCAAGATGGGCAAAGCAATCAGCCCCAGCATTTT. Its translation is CASSQDGQSNQPQHF.

The V call is TRBV27, the J call TRBJ2-3, with D hard to call. V was clipped by 4 bases and J by 1 base, with 12 bases between them. Germline V gene sequence: CDR1 MNHEY, CDR2 SMNVEV (reference sequence). The CDR3 sequence is 15 residues long. The CDR3 nucleotides read TGTGCCAGCAGTTCCGTCCCCCCTGGCACAGATACGCAGTATTTT. Translating it yields CASSSVPPGTDTQYF.

J is TRBJ2-5 and V is TRBV5-1; 15 bases are a match to TRBD2. Germline CDR1 SGHRS, CDR2 YFSETQ. With V trimmed by 4 bases and J by 4 bases, 8 bases remained unmatched. The CDR3 spans 17 residues. The CDR3 protein is CASSQPGLAGGGETQYF. CDR3 nucleotide sequence: TGCGCCAGCAGCCAACCGGGACTAGCGGGAGGCGGAGAGACCCAGTACTTC.

The chain couples TRBV28 to TRBJ2-5, with 7 bases lining up with TRBD1. From germline, CDR1 is MDHEN and CDR2 SYDVKM. This CDR3 has 14 amino acids. The junction had 7 bases not matched to a gene; V was cut back by 5 bases and J by 4 bases. The CDR3 is CASSHRGLGETQYF. CDR3 bases: TGTGCCAGCAGTCACAGGGGATTGGGAGAGACCCAGTACTTC.

This chain joins TRBV10-1 and TRBJ2-2; D is perhaps TRBD2 (5 bases). The CDR3 is made up of 15 amino acids. Trimming removed 5 bases from V and 0 bases from J, with 10 bases in between. Germline loops: CDR1 WNHNN, CDR2 SYGVQD (reference sequence). In DNA, the CDR3 is TGCGCCAGCAGTCCCCTAGCCACGAACACCGGGGAGCTGTTTTTT. Amino acids: CASSPLATNTGELFF.

The chain combines TRBV5-8 with TRBJ2-2; D is ambiguous. Between the trimmed V and J ends, which lost 0 bases and 4 bases, there was a span of 4 bases. Germline V CDR1 and CDR2: SGHTS, YDEGEE. The CDR3 consists of 13 residues. CDR3 amino acids: CASSLVRTGELFF. CDR3 nucleotides: TGTGCCAGCAGCTTGGTCCGCACCGGGGAGCTGTTTTTT.

This chain joins TRBV30 and TRBJ1-5, with 9 nucleotides matching TRBD1. Germline V gene data show CDR1 as GTSNPN and CDR2 as SVGIG (reference sequence). The CDR3 spans 13 residues. V shed 3 bases and J 7 bases; nucleotides not matched to a gene: 4. As DNA, the CDR3 is TGTGCCTGGAGCGGGACAGGGTTCCAGCCCCAGCATTTT. Amino acids: CAWSGTGFQPQHF.

This chain joins TRBV18 and TRBJ2-5; D not resolved. CDR1 KGHSH and CDR2 LQKENI come from the germline V gene. V was cut by 3 bases and J by 5 bases, with 4 bases left in between. The CDR3 sequence is 11 residues long. CDR3 sequence reads: CASSPSETQYF. CDR3 DNA: TGTGCCAGCTCACCTAGCGAGACCCAGTACTTC.